One and the same sample provided the 10 T cell receptor beta chains below, sequenced in a study of blood T cell repertoires in COVID-19. Produced via immunoSEQ multiplex PCR; TCRdb's table is partial and in-frame only. The top ten hold approximately 2.2% of the sample, which has around 300,000 clones, roughly 90% seen once. Sequencing was carried out using peripheral blood. The receptors stem from a man in his fifties with acute or convalescent COVID-19.

The chain employs TRBV3-1 (or the pseudogene TRBV3-2) and TRBJ2-1, with 8 nucleotides matching TRBD1. J lost 4 bases, V lost 4 bases, and 6 bases had no gene match. This CDR3 is built from 15 residues. Germline V gene data show CDR1 as LGHDT and CDR2 as YNNKEL (reference sequence). This CDR3 is CASSRRTGTYNEQFF. DNA for the CDR3: TGTGCCAGCAGCCGGCGGACAGGGACATACAATGAGCAGTTCTTC.

The chain uses TRBV5-1 and TRBJ2-3, with D possibly matching TRBD1 (5 bases). V was clipped by 0 bases and J by 2 bases, with 16 bases between them. Germline loops: CDR1 SGHRS, CDR2 YFSETQ. CDR3 length: 17 amino acids. Here the CDR3 DNA reads TGCGCCAGCAGCTTGGCCGTATTGGACACTACCACAGATACGCAGTATTTT. Translated, it gives CASSLAVLDTTTDTQYF.

J is TRBJ1-2 and V is TRBV3-1 (or the pseudogene TRBV3-2); TRBD1 matches 11 bases. The length of the CDR3 is 15 residues. The germline CDR1 and CDR2 sequences are LGHDT and YNNKEL (reference sequence). The ends lost 1 base at V and 2 bases at J; junction bases unmatched: 0. The CDR3 sequence: CASSQGTGGNYGYTF. CDR3 DNA: TGTGCCAGCAGCCAAGGGACAGGGGGCAACTATGGCTACACCTTC.

The rearrangement links TRBV3-1 (or the pseudogene TRBV3-2) to TRBJ1-2, with a possible D match to TRBD1 (6 bases). V lost 7 bases and J lost 4, with 16 bases in between. Germline lookup yields CDR1 LGHDT and CDR2 YNNKEL (reference sequence). This CDR3 comprises 14 residues. DNA of the CDR3: TGTGCCAGCACCCCCAACGGACAGCTCTATGGCTACACCTTC. Translated: CASTPNGQLYGYTF.

This clone has more than one count but fewer than ten. The genes are TRBV30 and TRBJ1-6, with 7 nucleotides matching TRBD1. With V trimmed by 4 bases and J by 11 bases, 14 bases remained unmatched. Germline CDR1 is GTSNPN and CDR2 is SVGIG (reference sequence). The CDR3 is made up of 15 amino acids. The CDR3 reads CAWKRPDRVEAPLHF. In nucleotides, the CDR3 is TGTGCCTGGAAACGTCCAGACAGGGTAGAGGCACCCCTCCACTTT.

This sequence joins TRBV18 and TRBJ1-2; 10 nucleotides line up with TRBD1. The CDR3 totals 15 residues. The germline V gene has CDR1 KGHSH and CDR2 LQKENI. V was pared by 1 base and J by 8 bases, with 7 bases of the junction left unmatched. The CDR3 nucleotides read TGTGCCAGCTCACCACAAGTTGGGACAGGGGACGGCTACACCTTC. Its protein product is CASSPQVGTGDGYTF.

This rearrangement joins TRBV9 to TRBJ2-7; D is undetermined. This CDR3 comprises 16 residues. Germline-derived CDR1 and CDR2 are SGDLS and YYNGEE. Trimming took off 1 base at V and 2 bases at J, with 16 bases between the two ends. CDR3 in amino acids: CASSVNGFLGTYEQYF. The DNA of the CDR3 is TGTGCCAGCAGCGTAAACGGATTCCTGGGCACCTACGAGCAGTACTTC.

The chain carries TRBV18 and TRBJ2-7; the match to TRBD1 covers 8 bases. The V gene end was trimmed by 2 bases and the J gene end by 5 bases; junction bases not matched to a gene: 8. Germline V lookup: CDR1 KGHSH, CDR2 LQKENI. The CDR3 consists of 15 residues. This chain's CDR3 is CASSPKTGGEDEQYF. CDR3 nucleotide sequence: TGTGCCAGCTCACCAAAAACAGGGGGTGAGGACGAGCAGTACTTC.

The chain is built from TRBV6-1 and TRBJ1-1; D call uncertain. The length of the CDR3 is 13 residues. Germline loops: CDR1 MNHNS, CDR2 SASEGT. The V end lost 1 base, the J end lost 11 bases, and 14 bases lay between the germline ends. The CDR3 loop is CASSEERRRGAFF. Written as DNA, the CDR3 is TGTGCCAGCAGTGAAGAACGGCGCCGAGGGGCTTTCTTT.

The rearrangement joins TRBV9 to TRBJ2-2; TRBD1 aligns across 9 bases. Germline-derived CDR1 and CDR2 are SGDLS and YYNGEE. This CDR3 contains 17 residues. The trim removed 0 bases at V and 0 bases at J, leaving 3 bases unmatched. The CDR3 DNA reads as TGTGCCAGCAGCGTAGCGGGGACAGGGTCGAACACCGGGGAGCTGTTTTTT. It specifies CASSVAGTGSNTGELFF.